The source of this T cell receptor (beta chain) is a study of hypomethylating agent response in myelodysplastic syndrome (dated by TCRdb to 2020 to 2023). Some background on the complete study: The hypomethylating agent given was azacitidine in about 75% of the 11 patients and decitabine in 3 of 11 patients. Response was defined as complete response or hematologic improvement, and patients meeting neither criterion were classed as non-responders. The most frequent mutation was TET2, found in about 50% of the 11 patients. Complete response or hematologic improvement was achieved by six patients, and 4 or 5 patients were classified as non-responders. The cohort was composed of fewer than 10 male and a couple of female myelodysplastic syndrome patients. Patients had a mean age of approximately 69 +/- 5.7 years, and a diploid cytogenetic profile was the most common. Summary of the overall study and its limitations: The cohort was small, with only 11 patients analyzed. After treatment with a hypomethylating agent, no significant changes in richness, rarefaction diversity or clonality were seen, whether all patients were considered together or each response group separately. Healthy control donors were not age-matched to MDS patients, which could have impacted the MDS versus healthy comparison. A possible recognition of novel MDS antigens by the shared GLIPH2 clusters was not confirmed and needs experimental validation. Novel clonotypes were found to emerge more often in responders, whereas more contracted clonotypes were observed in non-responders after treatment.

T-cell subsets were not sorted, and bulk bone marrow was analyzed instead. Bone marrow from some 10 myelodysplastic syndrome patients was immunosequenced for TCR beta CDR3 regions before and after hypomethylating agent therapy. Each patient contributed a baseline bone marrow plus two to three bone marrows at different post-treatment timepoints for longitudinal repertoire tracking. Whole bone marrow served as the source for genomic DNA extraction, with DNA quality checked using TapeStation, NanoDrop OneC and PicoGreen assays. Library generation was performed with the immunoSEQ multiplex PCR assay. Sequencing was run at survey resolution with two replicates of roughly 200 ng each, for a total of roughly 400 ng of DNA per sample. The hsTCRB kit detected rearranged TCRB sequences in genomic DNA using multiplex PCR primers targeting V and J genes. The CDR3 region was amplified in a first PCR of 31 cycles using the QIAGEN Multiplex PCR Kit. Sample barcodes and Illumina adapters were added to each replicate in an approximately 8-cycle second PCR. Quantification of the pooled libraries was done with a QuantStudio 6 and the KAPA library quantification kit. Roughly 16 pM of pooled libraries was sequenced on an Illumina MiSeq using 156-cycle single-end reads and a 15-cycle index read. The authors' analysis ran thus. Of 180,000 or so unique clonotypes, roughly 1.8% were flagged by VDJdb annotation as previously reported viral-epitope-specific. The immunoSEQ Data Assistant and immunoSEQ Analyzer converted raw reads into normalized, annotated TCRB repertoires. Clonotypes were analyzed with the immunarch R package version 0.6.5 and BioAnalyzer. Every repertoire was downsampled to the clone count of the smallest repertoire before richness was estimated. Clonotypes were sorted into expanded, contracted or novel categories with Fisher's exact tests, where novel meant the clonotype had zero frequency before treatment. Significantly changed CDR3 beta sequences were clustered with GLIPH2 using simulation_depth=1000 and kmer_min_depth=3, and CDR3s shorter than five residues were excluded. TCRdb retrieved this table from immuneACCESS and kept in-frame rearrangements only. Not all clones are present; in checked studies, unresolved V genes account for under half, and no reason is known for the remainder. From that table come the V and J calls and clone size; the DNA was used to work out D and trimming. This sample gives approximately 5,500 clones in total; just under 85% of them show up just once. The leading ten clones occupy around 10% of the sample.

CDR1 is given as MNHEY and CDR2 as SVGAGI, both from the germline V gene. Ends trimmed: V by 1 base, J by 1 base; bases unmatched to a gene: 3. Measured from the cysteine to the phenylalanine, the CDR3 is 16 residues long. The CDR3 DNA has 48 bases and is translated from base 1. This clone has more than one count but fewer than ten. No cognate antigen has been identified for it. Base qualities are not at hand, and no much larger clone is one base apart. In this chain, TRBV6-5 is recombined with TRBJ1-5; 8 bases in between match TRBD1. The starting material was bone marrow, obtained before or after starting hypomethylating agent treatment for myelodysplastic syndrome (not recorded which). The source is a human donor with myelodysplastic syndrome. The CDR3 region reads CASSYLRQGSNQPQHF. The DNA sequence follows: TGTGCCAGCAGTTACTTGAGACAGGGGAGCAATCAGCCCCAGCATTTT.